This T cell receptor beta chain stems from a study of shared clonotypes between healthy human individuals. Study overall: The study used three CD4 naive, three CD4 memory, two CD8 naive and one CD8 memory plate per donor. Whole-study results and caveats: Against clonotypes common to all four donors, non-shared ones had lower generation probabilities.

The trim removed 3 bases at V and 0 bases at J, leaving 5 bases unmatched. CDR3 size: 16 residues. Germline loops: CDR1 MNHNS, CDR2 SASEGT. A deep-level run was used for the assay. Data came from immunoSEQ multiplex PCR; TCRdb stores just in-frame clones and leaves some out. The sample lists some 2,100,000 clones; about 92% were seen once. The naive CD8 fraction comprised CD45RO-negative cells positively selected for CCR7 and excluded terminally differentiated effector memory CD45RA+ cells. HIV-negative, healthy adults without recent acute infections or vaccinations were the donors. About this clone: As yet, its antigen is unknown.

Sequenced: naive CD8+ T cells from PBMCs. The origin of this receptor is a man younger than 35 in good health. Some clones in this sample may be carry-over from other donors' samples. The gene calls are TRBV6-1 and TRBJ1-5, with 7 bases fitting TRBD1. The CDR3 DNA follows: TGTGCCAGCAGTGACGACAGGGACTATAGCAATCAGCCCCAGCATTTT. This gives the protein CASSDDRDYSNQPQHF.